The next 32 T cell receptor beta chains were all read from a single sample in a study of cytomegalovirus exposure and HLA in healthy donors. PCR employed 60 Vbeta and 13 Jbeta primers. Some clones are missing from TCRdb's copy, which holds only in-frame ones; the method was immunoSEQ multiplex PCR. The sample lists around 140,000 clones; around 77% were seen once. Material: PBMCs. The receptors stem from a woman in her sixties or seventies in good health and CMV-seronegative.

CDR3 nucleotides: TGTGCCAGCAGTCCCGACATAGATACGCAGTATTTT. It encodes CASSPDIDTQYF. J is TRBJ2-3 and V is TRBV27; D is unresolved. CDR1 is MNHEY, CDR2 SMNVEV, per germline (reference sequence). This CDR3 region has 12 residues. The V gene lost 5 bases and the J gene lost 5 bases, with 8 bases spanning the gap.

The V and J genes are TRBV2 and TRBJ1-2; D might be TRBD1 (5 bases). Trimming took off 3 bases at V and 3 bases at J, with 8 bases between the two ends. CDR1 SNHLY and CDR2 FYNNEI come from the germline V gene. The CDR3 loop spans 13 amino acids. DNA of the CDR3: TGTGCCAGCAGTGACCAGGGCCACTATGGCTACACCTTC. This translates into CASSDQGHYGYTF.

The gene calls are TRBV7-3 and TRBJ2-7, with a tentative D call TRBD1 (6 bases). Germline assignment: CDR1 SGHTA and CDR2 FQGTGA. The CDR3 loop spans 15 amino acids. The V end lost 2 bases, the J end lost 8 bases, and 19 bases lay between the germline ends. CDR3 bases: TGTGCCAGCAGCTTAGGGGGACCTCAGGGGATCAAGCAGTACTTC. Translation: CASSLGGPQGIKQYF.

V gene TRBV6-1 combines with J gene TRBJ2-7, with 9 nucleotides matching TRBD2. There are 15 residues in the CDR3. Trimming removed 4 bases from V and 5 bases from J; junction bases left unmatched: 9. CDR1 and CDR2 (germline): MNHNS, SASEGT. The CDR3 DNA sequence: TGTGCCAGCAGTGTAGTAGCGGGAGTAGCGGACGAGCAGTACTTC. Residues: CASSVVAGVADEQYF.

J is TRBJ1-5 and V is TRBV6-6; D is possibly TRBD1 (6 bases). CDR1 is MNHNY, CDR2 SVGAGI, per germline (reference sequence). The germline V and J ends were trimmed by 6 bases and 0 bases, with 15 bases remaining between them. The CDR3 length is 16 residues. The CDR3 is CASSSNRANSNQPQHF. Here the CDR3 DNA reads TGTGCCAGCAGCTCGAACAGGGCGAATAGCAATCAGCCCCAGCATTTT.

This clone was observed a few times. The chain joins TRBV9 to TRBJ2-3; TRBD2 matches 7 bases. The CDR3 spans 17 residues. The germline V gene encodes CDR1 SGDLS and CDR2 YYNGEE. Unmatched junction bases numbered 15, after V lost 4 bases and J lost 4 bases. The CDR3 DNA is TGTGCCAGCAGCCCAAGGTTCGCGGGAGTGGTGTCAGATACGCAGTATTTT. This gives the protein CASSPRFAGVVSDTQYF.

This chain joins TRBV18 and TRBJ2-7, with 7 bases matching TRBD1. The V gene end was trimmed by 3 bases and the J gene end by 5 bases; junction bases not matched to a gene: 1. CDR1 KGHSH and CDR2 LQKENI come from the germline V gene. The CDR3 has 12 amino acids. The CDR3 spells CASSPDRDEQYF. The DNA of the CDR3 is TGTGCCAGCTCACCCGACAGGGACGAGCAGTACTTC.

The V call is TRBV18, the J call TRBJ1-2; 10 bases are a match to TRBD1. Germline loops: CDR1 KGHSH, CDR2 LQKENI. The CDR3 totals 18 residues. V dropped 1 base and J dropped 3; count of bases not matched to a gene: 11. The CDR3 reads CASSPLNSATGGDYGYTF. The DNA for the CDR3 is TGTGCCAGCTCACCACTCAACTCGGCGACAGGGGGCGACTATGGCTACACCTTC.

The chain combines TRBV5-1 with TRBJ2-1; D might be TRBD2 (5 bases). CDR3 length: 16 residues. Trimming removed 1 base at V and 0 bases at J, with 11 bases between. Germline V gene data show CDR1 as SGHRS and CDR2 as YFSETQ. Here the CDR3 reads CASSLYAGLSYNEQFF. The CDR3, as DNA: TGCGCCAGCAGCTTGTACGCGGGCCTCTCCTACAATGAGCAGTTCTTC.

The rearrangement uses TRBV28 and TRBJ2-7; tentative D call: TRBD2 (6 bases). The CDR3 loop spans 14 amino acids. Between the trimmed V and J ends, which lost 10 bases and 0 bases, there was a span of 16 bases. From germline, CDR1 is MDHEN and CDR2 SYDVKM. This CDR3 is CATRWRGDSYEQYF. In DNA form, the CDR3 reads TGTGCCACCCGGTGGAGGGGTGACTCCTACGAGCAGTACTTC.

CDR3 sequence: CASSIGLGWNEQFF. The CDR3 region has the DNA TGTGCCAGCAGTATAGGACTAGGGTGGAATGAGCAGTTCTTC. The genes are TRBV11-3 and TRBJ2-1, with TRBD2 matching 7 bases. Trimming at V came to 6 bases and at J to 7 bases, leaving 9 bases not matched to a gene. This CDR3 contains 14 residues. CDR1 SGHNT and CDR2 YENEEA come from the germline V gene.

The V call is TRBV7-2, the J call TRBJ2-5; 7 nucleotides align to TRBD2. The CDR3 runs 16 residues. Germline V CDR1 and CDR2: SGHTA, FQGNSA. J lost 5 bases, V lost 5 bases, and 14 bases had no gene match. CDR3 loop: CASSRDSRAGYETQYF. CDR3 DNA sequence: TGTGCCAGCAGCCGTGACTCCAGAGCGGGGTATGAGACCCAGTACTTC.

The V call is TRBV7-9, the J call TRBJ2-4, with D perhaps TRBD2 (7 bases). V was pared by 5 bases and J by 0 bases, with 20 bases between. The CDR3 covers 18 residues. Germline CDR1 is SEHNR and CDR2 is FQNEAQ (reference sequence). The CDR3 is CASSAKDGGPIAKNIQYF. The CDR3, as DNA: TGTGCCAGCAGCGCAAAAGACGGGGGGCCCATAGCCAAAAACATTCAGTACTTC.

The chain combines TRBV19 with TRBJ2-7; 10 bases match TRBD2. With V trimmed by 4 bases and J by 2 bases, 8 bases remained unmatched. Germline assignment: CDR1 LNHDA and CDR2 SQIVND (reference sequence). The CDR3 is 16 amino acids. The CDR3 region is CASSTASGSRTYEQYF. The DNA for the CDR3 is TGTGCCAGTAGTACAGCTAGCGGGAGTAGAACCTACGAGCAGTACTTC.

This sequence joins TRBV4-1 and TRBJ1-5, with 9 bases that match TRBD1. This CDR3 contains 15 residues. Germline CDR1 reads MGHRA; CDR2 reads YSYEKL. Trimming removed 0 bases from V and 6 bases from J; junction bases left unmatched: 3. The CDR3 nucleotides read TGCGCCAGCAGCCAAGAGGGACAGGGCCTTCAGCCCCAGCATTTT. This sequence encodes CASSQEGQGLQPQHF.

J is TRBJ1-5 and V is TRBV4-2, with TRBD1 matching over 10 bases. The CDR3 consists of 16 residues. Germline V CDR1 and CDR2: LGHNA, YNFKEQ. Germline trimming cut 0 bases from V and 7 bases from J; bases unmatched to any gene: 6. The CDR3 loop is CASSQDPGTGDQPQHF. DNA of the CDR3: TGTGCCAGCAGCCAAGATCCAGGGACAGGGGACCAGCCCCAGCATTTT.

V usage is TRBV6-1 and J usage is TRBJ2-7; D remains unclear. Germline CDR1 reads MNHNS; CDR2 reads SASEGT. V dropped 6 bases and J dropped 7 bases, with 19 bases sitting between them. This CDR3 contains 14 residues. The chain's CDR3 is CASSNDFTTGEQYF. DNA of the CDR3: TGTGCCAGCAGCAACGACTTCACGACCGGGGAGCAGTACTTC.

The J gene is TRBJ2-6, the V gene TRBV10-2; D is perhaps TRBD1 (6 bases). V was trimmed by 6 bases and J by 3 bases, leaving 6 bases between them. There are 13 residues in the CDR3. In germline, CDR1 is WSHSY, CDR2 SAAADI. CDR3 DNA: TGCGCCAGCAGGGACAGTGGGGCCAACGTCCTGACTTTC. This codes for CASRDSGANVLTF.

CDR3 sequence reads: CASRTGTGGYYGYTF. Written as DNA, the CDR3 is TGTGCCAGTAGGACCGGGACAGGGGGATACTATGGCTACACCTTC. The chain carries TRBV19 and TRBJ1-2; TRBD1 matches at 11 bases. Unmatched junction bases numbered 6, after V lost 6 bases and J lost 3 bases. In germline, CDR1 is LNHDA, CDR2 SQIVND (reference sequence). The CDR3 is made up of 15 amino acids.

CDR3 sequence: CASGEGSLGGDTQYF. DNA of the CDR3: TGTGCCAGCGGGGAAGGGAGCCTTGGGGGGGATACGCAGTATTTT. The genes are TRBV28 and TRBJ2-3; possibly TRBD2 for D (6 bases). With 8 bases removed from V and 6 bases from J, the gap between germline ends came to 21 bases. Germline V lookup: CDR1 MDHEN, CDR2 SYDVKM. The CDR3 extends over 15 amino acids.

This chain joins TRBV5-1 and TRBJ1-1, with D perhaps matching TRBD1 (6 bases). The CDR3 sequence is 15 residues long. Germline loops: CDR1 SGHRS, CDR2 YFSETQ. The V and J ends lost 4 bases and 0 bases respectively, with 13 bases between them. In DNA form, the CDR3 reads TGCGCCAGCAGCGATTCTCCAGGGGTGAACACTGAAGCTTTCTTT. It specifies CASSDSPGVNTEAFF. Combining the CDR3 with reference TRBV5-1 and TRBJ1-1 gives the whole variable domain KAGVTQTPRYLIKTRGQQVTLSCSPISGHRSVSWYQQTPGQGLQFLFEYFSETQRNKGNFPGRFSGRQFSNSRSEMNVSTLELGDSALYLCASSDSPGVNTEAFFGQGTRLTVV.

This clone was seen a few times. The chain combines TRBV27 with TRBJ2-5, with a weak D call TRBD2 (5 bases). The CDR3 is 11 residues long. Germline V CDR1 and CDR2: MNHEY, SMNVEV (reference sequence). Trimming removed 5 bases at V and 10 bases at J, with 11 bases between. The CDR3 sequence is CASSRGGDQYF. In DNA form, the CDR3 reads TGTGCCAGCAGTCGGGGTGGGGACCAGTACTTC.

V gene TRBV18 combines with J gene TRBJ2-3; 9 bases agree with TRBD2. CDR1 is KGHSH and CDR2 is LQKENI in the germline V gene. This CDR3 spans 18 amino acids. The V segment lost 2 bases and the J segment 0 bases; nucleotides outside the gene matches: 9. Here the CDR3 reads CASSPTGLASTSTDTQYF. In DNA, the CDR3 is TGTGCCAGCTCACCAACAGGACTAGCGAGTACTAGCACAGATACGCAGTATTTT.

The V call is TRBV6-1, the J call TRBJ2-6, with 7 nucleotides matching TRBD1. The CDR3 sequence is 15 residues long. Trimming took 7 bases from V and 0 from J; bases not matched to a gene: 3. Per germline, CDR1 MNHNS and CDR2 SASEGT. CDR3 nucleotides: TGTGCCAGCACCCGGGACAGCTCTGGGGCCAACGTCCTGACTTTC. Encoded protein: CASTRDSSGANVLTF.

This clone was counted between two and nine times. The rearrangement joins TRBV5-1 to TRBJ1-1, with D unresolved. V gave up 0 bases and J gave up 3 bases, with 9 bases separating them. This CDR3 contains 14 residues. Germline CDR1 and CDR2: SGHRS and YFSETQ. Here the CDR3 reads CASSLGFGDTEAFF. The CDR3 region has the DNA TGCGCCAGCAGCTTGGGCTTCGGGGACACTGAAGCTTTCTTT.

This clone was recorded once. The V call is TRBV16, the J call TRBJ1-2; 10 bases map to TRBD1. The V segment lost 4 bases and the J segment 6 bases; nucleotides outside the gene matches: 5. The CDR3 covers 14 residues. Germline values: CDR1 KGHSY, CDR2 FQNENV. The CDR3 loop reads CASSRDRGIDGYTF. The CDR3 DNA reads TGTGCCAGCAGCCGGGACAGGGGTATCGATGGCTACACCTTC.

The rearrangement links TRBV7-8 to TRBJ1-6, with unresolved D. The germline V gene has CDR1 SGHVS and CDR2 FQNEAQ. The CDR3 spans 16 residues. Trimming shortened V by 2 bases and J by 4 bases, and 12 bases separated the two germline ends. In nucleotides, the CDR3 is TGTGCCAGCAGCTTACGGCTGGGCAGTTATAATTCACCCCTCCACTTT. Encoded protein: CASSLRLGSYNSPLHF.

The chain has TRBV11-2 and TRBJ2-7, with TRBD2 identical over 7 bases. The V gene end was trimmed by 4 bases and the J gene end by 3 bases; junction bases not matched to a gene: 9. CDR3 length: 15 residues. Germline V gives CDR1 SGHAT, CDR2 FQNNGV. CDR3 coding DNA: TGTGCCAGCAGCTCGCCGGCTAGCGGAAACTACGAGCAGTACTTC. This sequence encodes CASSSPASGNYEQYF.

This clone was recorded only once. CDR3 in DNA: TGTGCCAGCAGTTTTGGGGGACAGGGAGGGGAGACCCAGTACTTC. This codes for CASSFGGQGGETQYF. V and J are TRBV28 and TRBJ2-5, with 9 nucleotides matching TRBD1. V shed 3 bases, J shed 5 bases, and the junction held 7 bases outside the gene matches. The germline V gene has CDR1 MDHEN and CDR2 SYDVKM. The CDR3 consists of 15 residues.

V gene TRBV7-9 combines with J gene TRBJ2-3, with 7 positions matching TRBD1. Per germline, CDR1 SEHNR and CDR2 FQNEAQ (reference sequence). After removal of 4 bases from V and 2 bases from J, the junction contained 3 bases not matched to a gene. The CDR3 is 14 residues long. For the CDR3, the DNA is TGTGCCAGCAGCTACGGGACAGACACAGATACGCAGTATTTT. The encoded protein is CASSYGTDTDTQYF.

The rearrangement links TRBV14 to TRBJ2-5; 8 nucleotides align to TRBD1. In germline, CDR1 is SGHDN, CDR2 FVKESK. V dropped 4 bases and J dropped 4; count of bases not matched to a gene: 11. The CDR3 is made up of 16 amino acids. As DNA, the CDR3 is TGTGCCAGCAGCCCTGCCCGACTAGGACAGGGAGAGACCCAGTACTTC. Amino acid sequence: CASSPARLGQGETQYF.

This chain connects TRBV5-1 to TRBJ1-2; TRBD1 aligns across 7 bases. There are 16 residues in the CDR3. The germline V gene encodes CDR1 SGHRS and CDR2 YFSETQ. V gave up 3 bases and J gave up 1 base; unmatched junction bases: 9. CDR3 coding DNA: TGCGCCAGCAGCTCACAGGGGTCTTCCCTTAACTATGGCTACACCTTC. As protein: CASSSQGSSLNYGYTF.